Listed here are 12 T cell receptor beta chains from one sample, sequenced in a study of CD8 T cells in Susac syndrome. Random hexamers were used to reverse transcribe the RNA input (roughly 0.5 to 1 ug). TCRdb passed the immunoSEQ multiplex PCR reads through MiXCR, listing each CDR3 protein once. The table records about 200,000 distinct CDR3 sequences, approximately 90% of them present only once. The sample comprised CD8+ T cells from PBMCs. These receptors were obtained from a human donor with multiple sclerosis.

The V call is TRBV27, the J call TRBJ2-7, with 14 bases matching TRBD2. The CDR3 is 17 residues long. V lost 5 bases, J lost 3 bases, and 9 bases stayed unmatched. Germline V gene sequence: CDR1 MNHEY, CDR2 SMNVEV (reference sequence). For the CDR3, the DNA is TGTGCCAGCAGTCCAGGACTAGCGGGAGGTCCAAGCTACGAGCAGTACTTC. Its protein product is CASSPGLAGGPSYEQYF.

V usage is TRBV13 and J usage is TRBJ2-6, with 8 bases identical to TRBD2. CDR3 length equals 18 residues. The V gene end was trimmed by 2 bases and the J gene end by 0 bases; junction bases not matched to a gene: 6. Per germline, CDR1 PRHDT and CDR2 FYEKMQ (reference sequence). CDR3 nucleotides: TGTGCCAGCAGCTTACTAGCGGGCGAAGTCTCTGGGGCCAACGTCCTGACTTTC. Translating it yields CASSLLAGEVSGANVLTF.

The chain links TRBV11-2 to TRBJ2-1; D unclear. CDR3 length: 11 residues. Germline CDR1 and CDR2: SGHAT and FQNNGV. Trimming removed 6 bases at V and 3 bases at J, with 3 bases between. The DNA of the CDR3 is TGTGCCAGCAGAGACTACAATGAGCAGTTCTTC. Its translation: CASRDYNEQFF.

The CDR3 region is CASRGTGGAEAFF. The CDR3 DNA follows: TGTGCCAGCAGGGGGACAGGGGGCGCCGAGGCTTTCTTT. The chain carries TRBV5-6 and TRBJ1-1; 12 bases match TRBD1. This CDR3 region has 13 residues. The V and J ends lost 5 bases and 11 bases, in that order; junction bases with no gene match: 7. Germline V gives CDR1 SGHDT, CDR2 YYEEEE.

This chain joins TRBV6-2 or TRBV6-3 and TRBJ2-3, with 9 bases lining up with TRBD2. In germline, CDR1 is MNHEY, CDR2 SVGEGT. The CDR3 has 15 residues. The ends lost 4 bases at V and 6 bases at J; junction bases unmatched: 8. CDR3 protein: CASSFRLAGEDTQYF. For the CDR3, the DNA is TGTGCCAGCAGTTTCCGTTTAGCGGGAGAGGATACGCAGTATTTT.

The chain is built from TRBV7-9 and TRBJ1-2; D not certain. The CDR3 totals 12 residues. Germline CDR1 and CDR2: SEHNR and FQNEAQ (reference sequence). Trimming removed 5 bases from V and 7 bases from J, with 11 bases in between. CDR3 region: CASSQLFPGYTF. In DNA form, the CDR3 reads TGTGCCAGCAGCCAATTGTTCCCTGGCTACACCTTC.

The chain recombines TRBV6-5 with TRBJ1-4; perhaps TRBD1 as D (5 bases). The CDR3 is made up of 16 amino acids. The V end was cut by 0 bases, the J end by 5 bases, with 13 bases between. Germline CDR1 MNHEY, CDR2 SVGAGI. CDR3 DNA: TGTGCCAGCAGTTACTCGTGGGACGGAAGAAATGAAAAACTGTTTTTT. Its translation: CASSYSWDGRNEKLFF.

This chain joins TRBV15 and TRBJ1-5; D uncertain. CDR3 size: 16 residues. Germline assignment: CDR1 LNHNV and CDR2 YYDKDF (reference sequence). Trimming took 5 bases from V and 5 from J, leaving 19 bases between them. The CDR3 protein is CATSPLNSGFYQPQHF. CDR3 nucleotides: TGTGCCACCAGCCCGCTTAACTCTGGTTTCTATCAGCCCCAGCATTTT. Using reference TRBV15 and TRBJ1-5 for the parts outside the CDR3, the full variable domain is DAMVIQNPRYQVTQFGKPVTLSCSQTLNHNVMYWYQQKSSQAPKLLFHYYDKDFNNEADTPDNFQSRRPNTSFCFLDIRSPGLGDTAMYLCATSPLNSGFYQPQHFGDGTRLSIL.

This CDR3 is CASSPSGRWEQYF. For the CDR3, the DNA is TGTGCCAGCAGCCCTAGCGGGAGATGGGAGCAGTACTTC. The rearrangement links TRBV9 to TRBJ2-7, with 10 bases identical to TRBD2. This CDR3 is 13 amino acids long. J was trimmed by 7 bases and V by 4 bases; bases with no gene match: 5. CDR1 SGDLS and CDR2 YYNGEE come from the germline V gene.

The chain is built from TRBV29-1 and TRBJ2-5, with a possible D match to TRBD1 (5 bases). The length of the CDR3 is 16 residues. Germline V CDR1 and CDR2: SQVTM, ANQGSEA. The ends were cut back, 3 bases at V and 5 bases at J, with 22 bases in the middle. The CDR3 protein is CSVDGGFFQGWETQYF. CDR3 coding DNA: TGCAGCGTTGATGGCGGTTTCTTCCAGGGATGGGAGACCCAGTACTTC.

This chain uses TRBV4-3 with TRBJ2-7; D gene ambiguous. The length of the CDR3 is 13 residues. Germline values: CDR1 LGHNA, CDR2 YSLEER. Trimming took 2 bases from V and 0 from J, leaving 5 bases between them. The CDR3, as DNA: TGCGCCAGCAGCCAAAGCAACTCCTACGAGCAGTACTTC. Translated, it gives CASSQSNSYEQYF.

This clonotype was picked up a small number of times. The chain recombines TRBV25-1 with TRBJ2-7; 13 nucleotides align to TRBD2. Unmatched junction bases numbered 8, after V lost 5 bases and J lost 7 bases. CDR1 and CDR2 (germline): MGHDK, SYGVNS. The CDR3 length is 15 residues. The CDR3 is CASSSTKGLAGEQYF. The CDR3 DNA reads TGTGCCAGCAGTAGCACAAAGGGACTAGCGGGAGAGCAGTACTTC.